The 5 T cell receptor beta chains below were found in one sample sequenced in a study of blood T cells in healthy people across ages. A J-beta primer mix and a sample-barcoded 5' primer were used in a second PCR of about 7 to 12 cycles. TCRdb independently ran MiXCR on the 5' RACE reads; one entry per CDR3 protein. The data contain 720,000 or so distinct CDR3 sequences, around 38% of them seen just once; the ten biggest clones take up about 30%. The sequenced material came from blood. The receptor source for this set is a man older than 75 in good health.

The chain has TRBV28 and TRBJ1-2, with D unresolved. This CDR3 is 15 amino acids long. CDR1 and CDR2 from the germline V gene are MDHEN and SYDVKM. V was shortened by 10 bases and J by 7 bases, with 25 bases between the two germline ends. In DNA, the CDR3 is TGTGCCATCTCCTTAGGGTCTGAGGGCGGCTTTGGCTACACCTTC. Its translation: CAISLGSEGGFGYTF.

The rearrangement uses TRBV20-1 and TRBJ1-2; the D is unclear. Deletions cut 0 bases from V and 8 bases from J, with 16 bases between. The germline V gene has CDR1 DFQATT and CDR2 SNEGSKA (reference sequence). The CDR3 is made up of 14 amino acids. DNA for the CDR3: TGCAGTGCTAGAGATGAGGGTTCTCGCCCGGGCTACACCTTC. It specifies CSARDEGSRPGYTF.

J is TRBJ1-1 and V is TRBV20-1, with unresolved D. Trimming removed 3 bases at V and 4 bases at J, with 12 bases between. The V gene's germline CDR1 is DFQATT and CDR2 SNEGSKA (reference sequence). The CDR3 runs to 13 residues. Written as DNA, the CDR3 is TGCAGTGCTAGTGGGGTAGTGGGCACTGAAGCTTTCTTT. Protein: CSASGVVGTEAFF.

Points on this clonotype: With a much larger clone just one base away, this may be a read error. V and J are TRBV3-1 and TRBJ2-5; 9 bases are shared with TRBD2. This CDR3 has 15 residues. Germline values: CDR1 LGHDT, CDR2 YNNKEL (reference sequence). The CDR3 here is CASSQREGVLETLYF. The CDR3 coding sequence is TGTGCCAGCAGCCAGCGGGAGGGGGTGTTAGAGACCCTGTACTTC.

The chain uses TRBV6-2 or TRBV6-3 and TRBJ1-1, with D possibly matching TRBD1 (5 bases). Trimming removed 0 bases from V and 0 bases from J, with 8 bases in between. This CDR3 is 15 amino acids long. Germline CDR1 and CDR2: MNHEY and SVGEGT. CDR3 bases: TGTGCCAGCAGTTACTCGAAGGGGTTGAACACTGAAGCTTTCTTT. As protein: CASSYSKGLNTEAFF.